These 22 T cell receptor beta chains were all obtained from the same sample, sequenced in a study of blood T cell repertoires in COVID-19. The method was immunoSEQ multiplex PCR; TCRdb's version includes in-frame clones alone and lacks a portion of them. The data show roughly 34,000 clones, with roughly four fifths seen just once and about a sixth held by the top ten. The sample comprised peripheral blood. The receptors stem from a human donor in a cohort sampled during active COVID-19.

The chain has TRBV18 and TRBJ1-3, with D hard to call. The germline V and J ends were trimmed by 3 bases and 0 bases, with 9 bases remaining between them. Looked up from germline, CDR1 is KGHSH and CDR2 is LQKENI. This CDR3 contains 15 residues. Here the CDR3 reads CASSPQGSSGNTIYF. CDR3 bases: TGTGCCAGCTCACCCCAAGGGAGCTCTGGAAACACCATATATTTT.

The V gene is TRBV6-6, the J gene TRBJ1-3, with 7 bases fitting TRBD1. The CDR3 covers 14 residues. Trimming at V came to 5 bases and at J to 1 base, leaving 2 bases not matched to a gene. The germline V gene has CDR1 MNHNY and CDR2 SVGAGI (reference sequence). The DNA of the CDR3 is TGTGCCAGCAGTCAGGGACAGTCTGGAAACACCATATATTTT. It yields the protein CASSQGQSGNTIYF.

This rearrangement joins TRBV7-8 to TRBJ1-4; 7 bases line up with TRBD1. This CDR3 spans 16 amino acids. Germline V gene sequence: CDR1 SGHVS, CDR2 FQNEAQ. V dropped 5 bases and J dropped 2; count of bases not matched to a gene: 8. The DNA for the CDR3 is TGTGCCAGCAGCCCGACCTCGACAGGGACTAATGAAAAACTGTTTTTT. It translates to CASSPTSTGTNEKLFF.

The chain uses TRBV12-5 and TRBJ1-1; D remains ambiguous. In germline, CDR1 is LGHNT, CDR2 FRNRAP. The length of the CDR3 is 15 residues. Trimming removed 0 bases at V and 1 base at J, with 9 bases between. As DNA, the CDR3 is TGTGCTAGTGGTTTGGTCCTGGGGAGGAACACTGAAGCTTTCTTT. This encodes CASGLVLGRNTEAFF. Variable domain in full (rest from reference TRBV12-5 and TRBJ1-1): DARVTQTPRHKVTEMGQEVTMRCQPILGHNTVFWYRQTMMQGLELLAYFRNRAPLDDSGMPKDRFSAEMPDATLATLKIQPSEPRDSAVYFCASGLVLGRNTEAFFGQGTRLTVV.

The chain uses TRBV5-4 and TRBJ1-2; 7 nucleotides agree with TRBD1. The CDR3 totals 15 residues. Germline V lookup: CDR1 SGHNT, CDR2 YYREEE (reference sequence). J gave up 0 bases and V 2 bases, and 4 bases lay outside the gene matches. The CDR3 region has the DNA TGTGCCAGCAGCTTAGGGACAGACTCTAACTATGGCTACACCTTC. It yields the protein CASSLGTDSNYGYTF.

The gene calls are TRBV7-2 and TRBJ1-2; no clear D. V lost 5 bases to trimming and J lost 8 bases, with 21 bases between them. The CDR3 spans 15 residues. In germline, CDR1 is SGHTA, CDR2 FQGNSA. The CDR3 region is CASSLGRAVTEGYTF. DNA of the CDR3: TGTGCCAGCAGCCTAGGGAGGGCTGTTACGGAGGGCTACACCTTC.

This sequence joins TRBV12-3 or TRBV12-4 and TRBJ2-2, with D unclear. The CDR3 sequence is 12 residues long. V was trimmed by 6 bases and J by 7 bases, leaving 9 bases between them. The CDR3 nucleotides read TGTGCCAGCAGCCTAGAACACGGGGAGCTGTTTTTT. Its protein is CASSLEHGELFF.

This chain connects TRBV7-2 to TRBJ2-1; TRBD2 might be the D (6 bases). V gave up 3 bases and J gave up 2 bases, with 14 bases separating them. Germline loops: CDR1 SGHTA, CDR2 FQGNSA. CDR3 length equals 16 residues. In DNA form, the CDR3 reads TGTGCCAGCAGCTTGGCCATTGGAGGGACCTACAATGAGCAGTTCTTC. Its protein is CASSLAIGGTYNEQFF.

The CDR3 spells CASSLTSSSYNEQFF. The DNA of the CDR3 is TGCGCCAGCAGCTTGACGTCGAGCTCCTACAATGAGCAGTTCTTC. This chain uses TRBV5-1 with TRBJ2-1; D call uncertain. V lost 1 base, J lost 0 bases, and 8 bases lay in between. The CDR3 extends over 15 amino acids. The germline V gene has CDR1 SGHRS and CDR2 YFSETQ. The whole variable domain, remainder taken from reference TRBV5-1 and TRBJ2-1, is KAGVTQTPRYLIKTRGQQVTLSCSPISGHRSVSWYQQTPGQGLQFLFEYFSETQRNKGNFPGRFSGRQFSNSRSEMNVSTLELGDSALYLCASSLTSSSYNEQFFGPGTRLTVL.

The chain links TRBV2 to TRBJ1-2; a possible D gene is TRBD1 (5 bases). V was trimmed by 3 bases and J by 3 bases, leaving 8 bases between them. The CDR3 length is 13 residues. CDR1 and CDR2 from the germline V gene are SNHLY and FYNNEI. The CDR3 DNA is TGTGCCAGCAGTGACGACAGCGACTATGGCTACACCTTC. It encodes CASSDDSDYGYTF.

CDR3 in amino acids: CASSLNSGTYEQYF. DNA of the CDR3: TGCGCCAGCAGCTTAAACAGCGGTACCTACGAGCAGTACTTC. This sequence joins TRBV5-1 and TRBJ2-7; D is possibly TRBD2 (5 bases). The germline V gene has CDR1 SGHRS and CDR2 YFSETQ. Trimming pared 2 bases from V and 2 bases from J, leaving 11 bases between. The CDR3 runs to 14 residues.

This rearrangement joins TRBV3-1 (or the pseudogene TRBV3-2) to TRBJ2-5; no clear D gene. The CDR3 runs 16 residues. Germline V gene data show CDR1 as LGHDT and CDR2 as YNNKEL (reference sequence). The V gene lost 3 bases and the J gene lost 3 bases, with 17 bases spanning the gap. CDR3 region: CASSHTTTQPKETQYF. In nucleotides, the CDR3 is TGTGCCAGCAGCCATACTACGACCCAACCGAAAGAGACCCAGTACTTC.

The rearrangement joins TRBV6-1 to TRBJ1-5, with a weak D call TRBD1 (6 bases). The CDR3 runs 15 residues. Germline V gene lookup returns CDR1 MNHNS and CDR2 SASEGT. Trimming left V 7 bases short and J 7 bases short, with 20 bases between. CDR3 region: CASTQSGQSGQPQHF. For the CDR3, the DNA is TGTGCCAGCACTCAATCTGGACAGAGCGGCCAGCCCCAGCATTTT.

The rearrangement links TRBV6-5 to TRBJ2-1, with 8 bases identical to TRBD2. CDR3 length: 15 residues. Germline V gives CDR1 MNHEY, CDR2 SVGAGI. V lost 8 bases to trimming and J lost 0 bases; unmatched junction nucleotides: 6. CDR3 loop: CASRGGIFSYNEQFF. CDR3 sequence (DNA): TGTGCCAGCCGGGGGGGGATATTCTCCTACAATGAGCAGTTCTTC.

The chain has TRBV7-3 and TRBJ2-3; 10 bases map to TRBD2. Germline V gene sequence: CDR1 SGHTA, CDR2 FQGTGA. The CDR3 is 18 amino acids. J gave up 1 base and V 0 bases, and 7 bases lay outside the gene matches. CDR3 residues: CASSLTAGGGGGTDTQYF. The CDR3 bases are TGTGCCAGCAGCTTAACAGCGGGAGGGGGTGGCGGCACAGATACGCAGTATTTT.

In DNA, the CDR3 is TGTGCCAGCAGTTTAGCGGGGTCGAACACCGGGGAGCTGTTTTTT. Translation gives CASSLAGSNTGELFF. V usage is TRBV28 and J usage is TRBJ2-2, with D tentatively TRBD2 (6 bases). The V end lost 2 bases, the J end lost 0 bases, and 7 bases lay between the germline ends. This CDR3 has 15 amino acids. In germline, CDR1 is MDHEN, CDR2 SYDVKM. Looking up the rest from reference TRBV28 and TRBJ2-2 gives the full variable domain: DVKVTQSSRYLVKRTGEKVFLECVQDMDHENMFWYRQDPGLGLRLIYFSYDVKMKEKGDIPEGYSVSREKKERFSLILESASTNQTSMYLCASSLAGSNTGELFFGEGSRLTVL.

CDR3 bases: TGTGCATATAGCCCGGGTACCTCAAGAGGCTACACCTTC. Protein sequence: CAYSPGTSRGYTF. This chain uses TRBV30 with TRBJ1-2; D is unclear. The CDR3 runs 13 residues. Germline CDR1 is GTSNPN and CDR2 is SVGIG (reference sequence).

This clone was observed a single time. Written as DNA, the CDR3 is TGTGCCAGCAGTTACGCGGGGGGACAGGGCGGAGCAGATACGCAGTATTTT. It codes for CASSYAGGQGGADTQYF. The V gene is TRBV6-2 or TRBV6-3, the J gene TRBJ2-3; tentative D call: TRBD1 (9 bases). The CDR3 totals 17 residues. V lost 2 bases, J lost 4 bases, and 19 bases lay in between. Looked up from germline, CDR1 is MNHEY and CDR2 is SVGEGT.

The chain links TRBV10-2 to TRBJ2-7, with 11 bases matching TRBD1. The junction had 7 bases not matched to a gene; V was cut back by 3 bases and J by 3 bases. Germline V CDR1 and CDR2: WSHSY, SAAADI. The CDR3 length is 16 residues. The CDR3 reads CASSDIGQGAIYEQYF. The DNA of the CDR3 is TGCGCCAGCAGTGATATAGGACAGGGGGCCATCTACGAGCAGTACTTC.

This chain joins TRBV6-5 and TRBJ1-2, with a tentative D call TRBD1 (5 bases). CDR3 length: 13 amino acids. Trimming removed 5 bases from V and 6 bases from J, with 13 bases in between. Germline values: CDR1 MNHEY, CDR2 SVGAGI. The CDR3: CASSPQGPNGYTF. CDR3 in DNA: TGTGCCAGCAGTCCCCAGGGTCCTAATGGCTACACCTTC.

The chain employs TRBV18 and TRBJ1-1; 8 bases are shared with TRBD1. Germline V gene sequence: CDR1 KGHSH, CDR2 LQKENI. Trimming at V came to 1 base and at J to 5 bases, leaving 9 bases not matched to a gene. The CDR3 has 16 amino acids. Written as DNA, the CDR3 is TGTGCCAGCTCACCACTGGGGCAGGGGGCAGATACTGAAGCTTTCTTT. Protein: CASSPLGQGADTEAFF.

The J gene is TRBJ1-5, the V gene TRBV28; D is perhaps TRBD1 (5 bases). The CDR3 length is 16 residues. Germline V gene sequence: CDR1 MDHEN, CDR2 SYDVKM. The V end lost 3 bases, the J end lost 4 bases, and 16 bases lay between the germline ends. The CDR3 is CASSFQSGGGNQPQHF. The CDR3 DNA follows: TGTGCCAGCAGTTTTCAAAGCGGGGGGGGTAATCAGCCCCAGCATTTT.